The T cell receptor beta chain under discussion was sequenced for a study of neoadjuvant anti-PD-1 for oral cavity cancer. Germline lookup yields CDR1 SQVTM and CDR2 ANQGSEA. The CDR3 totals 12 residues. J was trimmed by 5 bases and V by 6 bases; bases with no gene match: 2. Generated by immunoSEQ multiplex PCR, the TCRdb table keeps only in-frame clones and is missing some. The table lists about 72,000 clones, 65% to 85% of them singletons. This material consisted of PBMCs, taken before nivolumab (anti-PD-1) treatment. The TCR sequence derives from a person between 40 and 85 years old with oral cavity squamous cell carcinoma. V is TRBV29-1 and J is TRBJ2-3; 10 bases line up with TRBD1. CDR3 region: CSVRTGGDTQYF. CDR3 in DNA: TGCAGCGTACGGACAGGGGGAGATACGCAGTATTTT.